This TCR beta chain originates from a study of sequential checkpoint blockade in melanoma. This clone was counted between two and nine times. Profiled with immunoSEQ multiplex PCR; TCRdb holds only in-frame clones, not every one. The table lists around 6,000 clones, roughly a fifth of them singletons. Treatment meaning: randomized to nivolumab then ipilimumab (arm A) or the reverse (arm B). The clonotype was recovered from a human donor with melanoma. This specimen was tumor tissue (inferred from file names), taken from a patient given nivolumab and ipilimumab in sequence.

CDR3 sequence reads: CASSVAGGETQYF. CDR3 in DNA: TGTGCCAGCAGCGTAGCAGGCGGGGAGACCCAGTACTTC. This chain links TRBV9 with TRBJ2-5; possibly TRBD2 for D (5 bases). With 0 bases removed from V and 5 bases from J, the gap between germline ends came to 8 bases. Germline V lookup: CDR1 SGDLS, CDR2 YYNGEE. The CDR3 has 13 residues.